This T cell receptor beta chain comes out of a study of beta chain features in type 1 diabetes. This clone was detected a few times. The isolated RNA, all of it, was reverse transcribed, so expressed TCRB transcripts were what got sequenced. Profiled with immunoSEQ multiplex PCR; TCRdb holds only in-frame clones, not every one. This table has roughly 500,000 clones, around 10% appearing once. In germline, CDR1 is SGHDN, CDR2 FVKESK. V was pared by 1 base and J by 1 base, with 3 bases between. This CDR3 is built from 13 residues. Sequencing was carried out using naive CD4+ T cells from blood. This sequence joins TRBV14 and TRBJ2-3, with no clear D. The receptor was derived from a woman between 18 and 29 years old in good health. The CDR3 nucleotides are TGTGCCAGCAGCCAAGGCCGCACAGATACGCAGTATTTT. This codes for CASSQGRTDTQYF.